This T cell receptor beta chain was found in a study of Ad26.COV2.S vaccination and SARS-CoV-2 variants. Study results and limitations: Vaccine recipients surpassed placebo recipients in spike-specific TCR breadth.

In the case of this clone: Its antigen is not identified.

Treatment here: 15 to 20 received Ad26.COV2.S at low or high dose, single or two shots; 5 received placebo; per-sample allocation not given. Specimen acquisition occurred on day 63 following the initial vaccine or placebo injection. The V end was cut by 5 bases, the J end by 0 bases, with 15 bases between. Germline CDR1 LNHDA, CDR2 SQIVND (reference sequence). The CDR3 consists of 16 residues. Data came from immunoSEQ multiplex PCR; TCRdb stores just in-frame clones and leaves some out. The data contain some 390,000 clones, approximately 89% of them singletons. The TCR comes from a person aged 18-65 years who received the Ad26.COV2.S COVID-19 vaccine or a placebo. The material was peripheral blood, obtained in a trial of Ad26.COV2.S vaccine versus placebo. V usage is TRBV19 and J usage is TRBJ2-3, with D perhaps matching TRBD2 (5 bases). The CDR3: CASSVSRGGSTDTQYF. For the CDR3, the DNA is TGTGCCAGTAGTGTCTCGCGCGGCGGGAGCACAGATACGCAGTATTTT.